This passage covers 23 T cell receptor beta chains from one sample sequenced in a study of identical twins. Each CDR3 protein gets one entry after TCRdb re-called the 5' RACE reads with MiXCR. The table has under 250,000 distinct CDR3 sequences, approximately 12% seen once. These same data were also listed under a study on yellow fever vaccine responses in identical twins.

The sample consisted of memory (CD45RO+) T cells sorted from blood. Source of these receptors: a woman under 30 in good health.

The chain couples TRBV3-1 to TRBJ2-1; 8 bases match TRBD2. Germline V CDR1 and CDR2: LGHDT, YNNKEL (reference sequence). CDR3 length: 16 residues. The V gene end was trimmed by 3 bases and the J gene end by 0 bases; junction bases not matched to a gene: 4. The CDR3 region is CASSHSGGRSYNEQFF. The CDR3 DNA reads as TGTGCCAGCAGCCACAGCGGGGGCCGCTCCTACAATGAGCAGTTCTTC.

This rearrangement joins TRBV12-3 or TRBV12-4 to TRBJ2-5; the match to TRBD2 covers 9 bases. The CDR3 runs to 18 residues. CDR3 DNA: TGTACCATCAGTCCCCAACCTTTCCTAGCGGGGATTCAAGAGACCCAGTACTTC. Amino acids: CTISPQPFLAGIQETQYF.

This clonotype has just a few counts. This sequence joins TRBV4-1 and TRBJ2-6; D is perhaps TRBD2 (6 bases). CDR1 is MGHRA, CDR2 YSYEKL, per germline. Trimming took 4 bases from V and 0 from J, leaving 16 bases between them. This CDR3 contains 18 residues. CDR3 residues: CASSPAIPGSSGANVLTF. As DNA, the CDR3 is TGCGCCAGCAGCCCCGCAATACCCGGGAGCTCTGGGGCCAACGTCCTGACTTTC.

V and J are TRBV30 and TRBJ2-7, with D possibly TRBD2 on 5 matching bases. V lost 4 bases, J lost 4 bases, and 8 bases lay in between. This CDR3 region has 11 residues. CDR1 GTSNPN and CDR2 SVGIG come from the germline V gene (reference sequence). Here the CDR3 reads CAWNEGYEQYF. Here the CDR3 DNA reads TGTGCCTGGAATGAGGGTTACGAGCAGTACTTC.

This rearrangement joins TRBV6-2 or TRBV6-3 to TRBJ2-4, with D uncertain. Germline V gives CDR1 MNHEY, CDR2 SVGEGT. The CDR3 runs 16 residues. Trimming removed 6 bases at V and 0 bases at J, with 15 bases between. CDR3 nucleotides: TGTGCCAGCAGGGAACAAGTCGACTTAGCCAAAAACATTCAGTACTTC. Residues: CASREQVDLAKNIQYF.

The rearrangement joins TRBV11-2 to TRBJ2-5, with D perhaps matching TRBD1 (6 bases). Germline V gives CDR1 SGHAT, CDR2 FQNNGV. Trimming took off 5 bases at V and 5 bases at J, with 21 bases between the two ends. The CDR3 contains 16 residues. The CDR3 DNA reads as TGTGCCAGCAGCCCAAGGGGGACCCGAGACGTGGAGACCCAGTACTTC. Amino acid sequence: CASSPRGTRDVETQYF.

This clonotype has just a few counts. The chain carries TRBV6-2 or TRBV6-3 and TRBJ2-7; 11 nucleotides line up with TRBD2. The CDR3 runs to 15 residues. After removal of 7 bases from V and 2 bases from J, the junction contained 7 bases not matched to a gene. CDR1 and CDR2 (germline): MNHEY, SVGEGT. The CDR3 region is CASKQTSGKTYEQYF. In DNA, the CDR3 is TGTGCCAGCAAACAGACTAGCGGGAAGACCTACGAGCAGTACTTC.

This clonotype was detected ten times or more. In nucleotides, the CDR3 is TGTGCCAGCAGTACCCGGACTAGCGGGGGACTCGAGCAGTTCTTC. Translated, it gives CASSTRTSGGLEQFF. The rearrangement uses TRBV6-1 and TRBJ2-1; 13 nucleotides align to TRBD2. The CDR3 runs 15 residues. CDR1 MNHNS and CDR2 SASEGT come from the germline V gene. The V gene end was trimmed by 5 bases and the J gene end by 10 bases; junction bases not matched to a gene: 8.

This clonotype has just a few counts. The CDR3 region is CASSGQGRETQYF. DNA for the CDR3: TGTGCCAGCAGCGGCCAGGGGAGGGAGACCCAGTACTTC. This chain links TRBV5-6 with TRBJ2-5; D tentatively reads TRBD1 or TRBD2 (6 bases each). CDR3 size: 13 residues. Germline V gene sequence: CDR1 SGHDT, CDR2 YYEEEE. V was clipped by 4 bases and J by 5 bases, with 12 bases between them.

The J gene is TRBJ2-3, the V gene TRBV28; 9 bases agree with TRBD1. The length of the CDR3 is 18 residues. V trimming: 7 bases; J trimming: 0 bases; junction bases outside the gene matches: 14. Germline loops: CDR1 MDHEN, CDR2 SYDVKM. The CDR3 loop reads CASTRGTGLRTSTDTQYF. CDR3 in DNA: TGTGCCAGCACCCGAGGGACAGGGCTGCGGACTAGCACAGATACGCAGTATTTT.

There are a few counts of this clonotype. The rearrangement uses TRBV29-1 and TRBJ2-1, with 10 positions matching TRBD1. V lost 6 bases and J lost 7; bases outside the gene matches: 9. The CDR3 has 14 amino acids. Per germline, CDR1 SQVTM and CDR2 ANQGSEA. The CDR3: CSVQGQGFGNEQFF. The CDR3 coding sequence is TGCAGCGTCCAGGGACAGGGGTTTGGTAATGAGCAGTTCTTC.

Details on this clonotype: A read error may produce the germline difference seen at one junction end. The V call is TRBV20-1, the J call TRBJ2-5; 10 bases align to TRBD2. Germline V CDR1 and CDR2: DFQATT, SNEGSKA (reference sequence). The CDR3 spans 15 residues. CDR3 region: CSDRGHPSGRETQYF. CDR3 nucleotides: TGCAGTGATAGAGGTCACCCTAGCGGGAGAGAGACCCAGTACTTC.

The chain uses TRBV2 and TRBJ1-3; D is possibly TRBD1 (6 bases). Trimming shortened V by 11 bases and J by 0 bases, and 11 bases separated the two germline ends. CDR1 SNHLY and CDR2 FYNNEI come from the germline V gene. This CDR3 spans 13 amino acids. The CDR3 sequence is CAARQDSGNTIYF. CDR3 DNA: TGTGCCGCTAGACAGGACTCTGGAAACACCATATATTTT. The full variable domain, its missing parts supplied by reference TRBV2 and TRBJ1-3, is EPEVTQTPSHQVTQMGQEVILRCVPISNHLYFYWYRQILGQKVEFLVSFYNNEISEKSEIFDDQFSVERPDGSNFTLKIRSTKLEDSAMYFCAARQDSGNTIYFGEGSWLTVV.

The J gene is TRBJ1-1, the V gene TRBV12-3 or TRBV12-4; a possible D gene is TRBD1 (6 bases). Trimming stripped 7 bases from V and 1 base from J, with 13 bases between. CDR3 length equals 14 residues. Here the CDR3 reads CASTPEGGNTEAFF. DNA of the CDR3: TGTGCCAGCACCCCCGAGGGGGGGAACACTGAAGCTTTCTTT.

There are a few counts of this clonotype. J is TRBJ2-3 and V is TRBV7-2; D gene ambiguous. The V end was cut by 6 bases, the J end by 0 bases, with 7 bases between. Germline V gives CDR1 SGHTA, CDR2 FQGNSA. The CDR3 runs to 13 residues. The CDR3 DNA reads TGTGCCAGCAGACCCGGTAGCACAGATACGCAGTATTTT. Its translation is CASRPGSTDTQYF.

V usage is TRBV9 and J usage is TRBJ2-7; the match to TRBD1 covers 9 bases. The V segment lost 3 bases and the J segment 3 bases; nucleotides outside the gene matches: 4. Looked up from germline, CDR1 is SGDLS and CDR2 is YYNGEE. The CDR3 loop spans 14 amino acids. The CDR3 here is CASSARQGGYEQYF. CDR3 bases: TGTGCCAGCAGCGCCCGACAGGGGGGCTACGAGCAGTACTTC. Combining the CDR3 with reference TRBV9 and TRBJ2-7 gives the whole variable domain DSGVTQTPKHLITATGQRVTLRCSPRSGDLSVYWYQQSLDQGLQFLIQYYNGEERAKGNILERFSAQQFPDLHSELNLSSLELGDSALYFCASSARQGGYEQYFGPGTRLTVT.

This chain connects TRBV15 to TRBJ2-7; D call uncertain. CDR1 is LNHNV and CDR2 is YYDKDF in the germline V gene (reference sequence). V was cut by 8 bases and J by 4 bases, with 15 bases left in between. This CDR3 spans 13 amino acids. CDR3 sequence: CATRRAADYEQYF. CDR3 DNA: TGTGCCACCCGCCGGGCGGCTGATTACGAGCAGTACTTC.

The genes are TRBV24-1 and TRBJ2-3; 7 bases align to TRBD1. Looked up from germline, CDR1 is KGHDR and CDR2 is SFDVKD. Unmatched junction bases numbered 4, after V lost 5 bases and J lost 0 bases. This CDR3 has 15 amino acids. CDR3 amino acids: CATSVGGSSTDTQYF. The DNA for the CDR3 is TGTGCCACCAGTGTAGGGGGCAGTAGCACAGATACGCAGTATTTT.

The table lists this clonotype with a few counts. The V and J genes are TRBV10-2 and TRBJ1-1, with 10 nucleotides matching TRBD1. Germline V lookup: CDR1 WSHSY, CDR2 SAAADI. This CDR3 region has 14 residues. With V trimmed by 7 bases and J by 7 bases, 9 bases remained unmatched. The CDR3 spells CASIDRGRVLEAFF. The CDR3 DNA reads TGCGCCAGCATAGACAGGGGGCGTGTGCTTGAAGCTTTCTTT.

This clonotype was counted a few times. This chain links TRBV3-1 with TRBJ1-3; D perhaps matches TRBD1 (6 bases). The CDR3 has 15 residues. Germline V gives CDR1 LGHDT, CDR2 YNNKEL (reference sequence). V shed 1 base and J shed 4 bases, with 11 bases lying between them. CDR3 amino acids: CASSQVQGKGNTIYF. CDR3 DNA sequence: TGTGCCAGCAGCCAAGTACAGGGAAAAGGAAACACCATATATTTT. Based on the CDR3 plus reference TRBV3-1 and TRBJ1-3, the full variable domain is DTAVSQTPKYLVTQMGNDKSIKCEQNLGHDTMYWYKQDSKKFLKIMFSYNNKELIINETVPNRFSPKSPDKAHLNLHINSLELGDSAVYFCASSQVQGKGNTIYFGEGSWLTVV.

CDR3: CASRGRGNQPQHF. Here the CDR3 DNA reads TGTGCCAGCAGGGGGCGCGGCAATCAGCCCCAGCATTTT. The chain recombines TRBV19 with TRBJ1-5, with 8 bases lining up with TRBD1. The germline gives CDR1 LNHDA, CDR2 SQIVND (reference sequence). The CDR3 sequence is 13 residues long. V trimming: 9 bases; J trimming: 2 bases; junction bases outside the gene matches: 3.

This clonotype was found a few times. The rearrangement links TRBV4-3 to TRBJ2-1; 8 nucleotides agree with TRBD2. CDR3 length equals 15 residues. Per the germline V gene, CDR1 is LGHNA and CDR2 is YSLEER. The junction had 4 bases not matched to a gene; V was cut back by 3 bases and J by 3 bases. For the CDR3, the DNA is TGCGCCAGCAGCCATTCCACTAGCGGCTACAATGAGCAGTTCTTC. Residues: CASSHSTSGYNEQFF.

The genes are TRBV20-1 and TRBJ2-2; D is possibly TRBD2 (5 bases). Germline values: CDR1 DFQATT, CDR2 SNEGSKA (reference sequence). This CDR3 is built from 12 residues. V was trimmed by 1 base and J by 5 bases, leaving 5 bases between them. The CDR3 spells CSARGRTGELFF. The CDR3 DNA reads TGCAGTGCTAGAGGGAGGACCGGGGAGCTGTTTTTT.